The present entry profiles one T cell receptor (beta chain) with its context. This sample stems from a study of T cells in Graves' hyperthyroidism and ophthalmopathy. Study context: The initial diagnosis was the point when peripheral blood was collected, ahead of any treatment.

Diagnosis relied on clinical symptoms, serum thyroxine and TRAb, thyroid ultrasound and orbital computed tomography. 8.5 to 10 ml of fresh peripheral blood supplied the PBMCs. TCR beta CDR3 region amplification was performed from RNA transcripts. A first-round RT-PCR of the TCR CDR3 used the HTBI primer set. TCRdb ran MiXCR on the multiplex PCR reads and lists one entry per CDR3 protein. The sample consists of about 640,000 distinct CDR3 sequences, roughly 20% of them appearing once. This receptor was identified in a man aged 25-45 years with Graves' ophthalmopathy. Sequences were obtained from blood.

The CDR3, as DNA: TGTGCCAGCAGTGAAACTCGGACAGGGAACTACGAGCAGTACTTC. It codes for CASSETRTGNYEQYF. The J gene is TRBJ2-7, the V gene TRBV6-1, with 8 positions matching TRBD1. CDR1 MNHNS and CDR2 SASEGT come from the germline V gene. The ends lost 2 bases at V and 3 bases at J; junction bases unmatched: 6. This CDR3 comprises 15 residues.